The clone carrying this T cell receptor beta chain was seen many times. This CDR3 spans 16 amino acids. The germline CDR1 and CDR2 sequences are SGHTA and FQGNSA. V was clipped by 1 base and J by 2 bases, with 9 bases between them. The data are from a study of T cells in Graves' hyperthyroidism and ophthalmopathy. Study-level background: Peripheral blood was acquired at first diagnosis, ahead of any therapy whatsoever.

It was RNA transcripts that yielded the amplified TCR beta CDR3 regions. Initially, a first-round RT-PCR of the TCR CDR3 employed the HTBI primer set. MiXCR, applied by TCRdb to the multiplex PCR reads, yields one record per CDR3 protein. This table holds some 300,000 distinct CDR3 sequences, approximately 17% found once. Clinical symptoms, serum thyroxine, TRAb, thyroid ultrasound and orbital computed tomography established diagnosis. The gene calls are TRBV7-2 and TRBJ2-6; D is possibly TRBD1 or TRBD2 (5 bases each). This clonotype was obtained from a man younger than 40 with Graves' hyperthyroidism. The sequencing sample was made of blood. As DNA, the CDR3 is TGTGCCAGCAGCTTAGGAGGGACCCCTGGGGCCAACGTCCTGACTTTC. It specifies CASSLGGTPGANVLTF.